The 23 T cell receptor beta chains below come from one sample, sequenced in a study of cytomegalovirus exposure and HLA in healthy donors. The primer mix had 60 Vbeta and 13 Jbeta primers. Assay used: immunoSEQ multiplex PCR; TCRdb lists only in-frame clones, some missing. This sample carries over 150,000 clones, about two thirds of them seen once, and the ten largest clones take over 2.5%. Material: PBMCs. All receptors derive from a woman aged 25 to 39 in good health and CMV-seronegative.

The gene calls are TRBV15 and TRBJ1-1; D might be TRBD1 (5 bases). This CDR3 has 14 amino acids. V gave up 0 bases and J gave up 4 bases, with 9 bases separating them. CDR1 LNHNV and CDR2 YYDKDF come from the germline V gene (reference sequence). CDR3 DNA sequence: TGTGCCACCAGCAGAGATTTGGGGGGCACTGAAGCTTTCTTT. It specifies CATSRDLGGTEAFF.

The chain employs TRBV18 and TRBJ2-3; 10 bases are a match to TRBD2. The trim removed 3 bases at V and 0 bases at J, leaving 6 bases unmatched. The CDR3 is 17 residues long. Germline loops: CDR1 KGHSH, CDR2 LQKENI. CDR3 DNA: TGTGCCAGCTCACCGCAGCGGGGGGGCCCTAGCACAGATACGCAGTATTTT. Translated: CASSPQRGGPSTDTQYF.

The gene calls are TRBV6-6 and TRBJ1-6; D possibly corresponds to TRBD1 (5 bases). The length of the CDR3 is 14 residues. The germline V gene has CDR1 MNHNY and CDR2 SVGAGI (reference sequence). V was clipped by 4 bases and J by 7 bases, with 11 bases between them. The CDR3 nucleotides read TGTGCCAGCAGTTGGGGGGGTGGGAATTCACCCCTCCACTTT. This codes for CASSWGGGNSPLHF.

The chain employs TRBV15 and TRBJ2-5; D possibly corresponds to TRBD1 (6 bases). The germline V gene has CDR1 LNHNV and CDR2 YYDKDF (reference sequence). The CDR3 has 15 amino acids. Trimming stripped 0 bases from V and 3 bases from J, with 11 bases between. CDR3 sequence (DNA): TGTGCCACCAGCAGAGATCCAGGGGCCGAAGAGACCCAGTACTTC. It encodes CATSRDPGAEETQYF.

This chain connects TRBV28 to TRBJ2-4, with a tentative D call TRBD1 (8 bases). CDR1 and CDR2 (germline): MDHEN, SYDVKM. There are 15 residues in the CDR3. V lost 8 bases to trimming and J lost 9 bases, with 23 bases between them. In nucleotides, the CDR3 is TGTGCCAGCGCTGCACCAGGACAGGGCGGGGGCATTCAGTACTTC. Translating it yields CASAAPGQGGGIQYF. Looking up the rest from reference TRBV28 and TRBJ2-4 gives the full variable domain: DVKVTQSSRYLVKRTGEKVFLECVQDMDHENMFWYRQDPGLGLRLIYFSYDVKMKEKGDIPEGYSVSREKKERFSLILESASTNQTSMYLCASAAPGQGGGIQYFGAGTRLSVL.

The CDR3, as DNA: TGTGCCAGCAGTGAATTGTTAGGGGCGGGAGGAGGCTACACCTTC. It encodes CASSELLGAGGGYTF. This chain uses TRBV6-1 with TRBJ1-2; D is perhaps TRBD1 (5 bases). The length of the CDR3 is 15 residues. Between the trimmed V and J ends, which lost 2 bases and 8 bases, there was a span of 18 bases. Germline V gene data show CDR1 as MNHNS and CDR2 as SASEGT.

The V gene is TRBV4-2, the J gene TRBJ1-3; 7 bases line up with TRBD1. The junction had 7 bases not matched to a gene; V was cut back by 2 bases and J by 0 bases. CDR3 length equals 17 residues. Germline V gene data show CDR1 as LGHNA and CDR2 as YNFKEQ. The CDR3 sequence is CASSQQYRDSSGNTIYF. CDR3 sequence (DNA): TGTGCCAGCAGCCAACAATACCGGGACAGCTCTGGAAACACCATATATTTT.

The CDR3 protein is CASSFGGENTGELFF. The CDR3 bases are TGTGCCAGCAGCTTCGGGGGAGAGAACACCGGGGAGCTGTTTTTT. The chain recombines TRBV7-3 with TRBJ2-2; D might be TRBD2 (6 bases). In germline, CDR1 is SGHTA, CDR2 FQGTGA. V shed 3 bases and J shed 1 base, with 9 bases lying between them. The CDR3 sequence is 15 residues long.

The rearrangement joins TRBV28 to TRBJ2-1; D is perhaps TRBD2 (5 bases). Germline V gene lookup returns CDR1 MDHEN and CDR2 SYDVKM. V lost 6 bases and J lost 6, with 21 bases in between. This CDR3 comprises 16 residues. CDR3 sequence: CASSLGRQIPPNEQFF. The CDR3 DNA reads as TGTGCCAGCAGCCTAGGGAGACAAATCCCGCCCAATGAGCAGTTCTTC.

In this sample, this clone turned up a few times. The DNA for the CDR3 is TGTGCCAGCAGCCCTCCAGGGGGAACCCTCCGGGGTGAGCAGTACTTC. This codes for CASSPPGGTLRGEQYF. This chain connects TRBV7-2 to TRBJ2-7; 7 positions match TRBD1. Losses at the gene ends were 5 bases for V and 7 bases for J; bases not matched to a gene: 17. The CDR3 consists of 16 residues. The germline gives CDR1 SGHTA, CDR2 FQGNSA.

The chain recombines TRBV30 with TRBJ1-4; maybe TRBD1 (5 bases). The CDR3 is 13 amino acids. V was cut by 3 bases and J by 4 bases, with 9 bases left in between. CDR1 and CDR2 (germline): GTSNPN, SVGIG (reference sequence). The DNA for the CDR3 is TGTGCCTGGAGCTCAGGGCTTAATGAAAAACTGTTTTTT. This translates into CAWSSGLNEKLFF.

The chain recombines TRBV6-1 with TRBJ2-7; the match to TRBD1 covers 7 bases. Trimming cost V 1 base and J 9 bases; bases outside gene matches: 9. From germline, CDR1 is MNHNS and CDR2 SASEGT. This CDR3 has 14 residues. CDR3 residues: CASSEETGQALQYF. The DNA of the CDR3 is TGTGCCAGCAGTGAAGAAACCGGACAGGCCTTGCAGTACTTC.

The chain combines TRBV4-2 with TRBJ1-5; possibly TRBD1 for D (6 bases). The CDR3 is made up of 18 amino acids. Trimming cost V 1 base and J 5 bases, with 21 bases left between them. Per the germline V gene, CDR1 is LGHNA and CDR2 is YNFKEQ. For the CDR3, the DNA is TGTGCCAGCAGCCAAGGGAGCGATATACAGGGTCCTCATCAGCCCCAGCATTTT. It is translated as CASSQGSDIQGPHQPQHF.

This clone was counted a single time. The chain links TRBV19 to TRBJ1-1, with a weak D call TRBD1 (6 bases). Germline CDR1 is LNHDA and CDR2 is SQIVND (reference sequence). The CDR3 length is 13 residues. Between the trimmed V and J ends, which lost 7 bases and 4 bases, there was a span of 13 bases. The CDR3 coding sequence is TGTGCCAGTACTCCGACAGGCGCCACTGAAGCTTTCTTT. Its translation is CASTPTGATEAFF. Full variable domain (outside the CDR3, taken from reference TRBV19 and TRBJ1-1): DGGITQSPKYLFRKEGQNVTLSCEQNLNHDAMYWYRQDPGQGLRLIYYSQIVNDFQKGDIAEGYSVSREKKESFPLTVTSAQKNPTAFYLCASTPTGATEAFFGQGTRLTVV.

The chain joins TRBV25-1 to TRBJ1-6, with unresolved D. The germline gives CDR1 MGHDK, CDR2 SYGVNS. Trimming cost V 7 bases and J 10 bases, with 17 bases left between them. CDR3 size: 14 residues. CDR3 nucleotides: TGTGCCAGCAACGAGGGATTTAGCGGGTCACCCCTCCACTTT. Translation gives CASNEGFSGSPLHF.

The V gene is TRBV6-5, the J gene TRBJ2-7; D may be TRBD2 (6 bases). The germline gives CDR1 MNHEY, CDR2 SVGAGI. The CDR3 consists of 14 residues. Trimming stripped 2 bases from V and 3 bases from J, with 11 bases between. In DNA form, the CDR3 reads TGTGCCAGCAGTTACGGCAGACTAGTCTACGAGCAGTACTTC. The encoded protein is CASSYGRLVYEQYF.

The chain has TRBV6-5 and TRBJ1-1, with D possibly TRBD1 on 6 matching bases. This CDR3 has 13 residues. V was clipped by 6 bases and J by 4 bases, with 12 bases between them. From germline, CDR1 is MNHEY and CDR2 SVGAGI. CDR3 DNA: TGTGCCAGCAGGGTTATACAGGGCACTGAAGCTTTCTTT. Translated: CASRVIQGTEAFF.

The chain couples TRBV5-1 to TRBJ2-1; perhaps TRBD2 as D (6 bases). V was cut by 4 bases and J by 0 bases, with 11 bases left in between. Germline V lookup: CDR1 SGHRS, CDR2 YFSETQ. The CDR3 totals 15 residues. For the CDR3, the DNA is TGCGCCAGCAGCGGCGGGGCAAGCTCCTACAATGAGCAGTTCTTC. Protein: CASSGGASSYNEQFF.

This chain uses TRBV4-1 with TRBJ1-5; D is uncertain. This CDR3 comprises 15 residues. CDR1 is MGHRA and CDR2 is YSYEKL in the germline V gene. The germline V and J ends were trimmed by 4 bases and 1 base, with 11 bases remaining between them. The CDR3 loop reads CASSPSRGSNQPQHF. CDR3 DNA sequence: TGCGCCAGCAGCCCTTCTCGAGGGAGCAATCAGCCCCAGCATTTT.

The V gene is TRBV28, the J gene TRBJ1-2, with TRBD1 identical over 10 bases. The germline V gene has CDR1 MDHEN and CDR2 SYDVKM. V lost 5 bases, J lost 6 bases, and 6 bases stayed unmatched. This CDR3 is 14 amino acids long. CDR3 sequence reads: CASSVLGTGDGYTF. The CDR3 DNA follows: TGTGCCAGCAGTGTCTTAGGGACAGGGGATGGCTACACCTTC.

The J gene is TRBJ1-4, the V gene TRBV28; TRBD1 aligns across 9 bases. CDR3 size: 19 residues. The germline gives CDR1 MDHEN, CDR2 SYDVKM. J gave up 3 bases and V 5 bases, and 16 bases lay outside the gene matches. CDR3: CASSQSRDRVQRPNEKLFF. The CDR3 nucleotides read TGTGCCAGCAGTCAGTCCCGGGACAGGGTTCAGCGGCCTAATGAAAAACTGTTTTTT.

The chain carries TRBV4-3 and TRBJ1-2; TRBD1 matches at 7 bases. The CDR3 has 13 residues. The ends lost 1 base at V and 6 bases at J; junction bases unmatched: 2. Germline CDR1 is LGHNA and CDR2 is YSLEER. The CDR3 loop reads CASSQGQGDGYTF. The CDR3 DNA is TGCGCCAGCAGCCAAGGTCAGGGGGATGGCTACACCTTC.

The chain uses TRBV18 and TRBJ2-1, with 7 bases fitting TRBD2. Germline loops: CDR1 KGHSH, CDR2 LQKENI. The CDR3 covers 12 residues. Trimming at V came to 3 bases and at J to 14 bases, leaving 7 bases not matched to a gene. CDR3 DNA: TGTGCCAGCTCACCCGAGCGGGGCGGAGAGTTCTTC. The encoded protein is CASSPERGGEFF.